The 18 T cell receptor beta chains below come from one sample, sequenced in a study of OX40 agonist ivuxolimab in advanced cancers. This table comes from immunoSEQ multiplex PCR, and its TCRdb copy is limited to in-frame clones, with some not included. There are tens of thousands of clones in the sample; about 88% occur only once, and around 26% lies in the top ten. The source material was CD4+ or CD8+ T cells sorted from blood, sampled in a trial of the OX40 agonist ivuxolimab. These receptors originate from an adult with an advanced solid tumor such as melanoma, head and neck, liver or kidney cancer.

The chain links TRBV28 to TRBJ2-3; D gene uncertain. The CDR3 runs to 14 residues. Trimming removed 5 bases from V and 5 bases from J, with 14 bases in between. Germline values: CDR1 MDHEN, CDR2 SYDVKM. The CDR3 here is CASSIGGVGDTQYF. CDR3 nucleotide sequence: TGTGCCAGCAGTATCGGTGGGGTGGGAGATACGCAGTATTTT.

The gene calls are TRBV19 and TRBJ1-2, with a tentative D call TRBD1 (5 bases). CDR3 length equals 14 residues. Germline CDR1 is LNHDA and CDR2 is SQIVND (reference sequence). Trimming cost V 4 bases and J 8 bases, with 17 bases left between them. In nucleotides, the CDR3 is TGTGCCAGTAGTACCGAGACGGCCTGGGGGGGCTACACCTTC. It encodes CASSTETAWGGYTF. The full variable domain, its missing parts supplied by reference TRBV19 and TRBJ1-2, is DGGITQSPKYLFRKEGQNVTLSCEQNLNHDAMYWYRQDPGQGLRLIYYSQIVNDFQKGDIAEGYSVSREKKESFPLTVTSAQKNPTAFYLCASSTETAWGGYTFGSGTRLTVV.

CDR3 sequence (DNA): TGTGCCAGCAGCCTAGGGGGAGGGACACTATCCTACGAGCAGTACTTC. This gives the protein CASSLGGGTLSYEQYF. The genes are TRBV5-6 and TRBJ2-7, with D possibly TRBD2 on 7 matching bases. The germline V gene encodes CDR1 SGHDT and CDR2 YYEEEE. The V and J ends lost 4 bases and 1 base respectively, with 18 bases between them. CDR3 size: 16 residues.

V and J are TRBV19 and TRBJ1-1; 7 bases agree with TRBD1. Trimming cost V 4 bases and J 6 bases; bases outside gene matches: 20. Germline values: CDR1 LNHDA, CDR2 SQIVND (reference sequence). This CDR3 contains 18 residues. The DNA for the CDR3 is TGTGCCAGTAGTACGCTCCAAGGGGGCGAGACCCTTAAAGCTGAAGCTTTCTTT. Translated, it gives CASSTLQGGETLKAEAFF.

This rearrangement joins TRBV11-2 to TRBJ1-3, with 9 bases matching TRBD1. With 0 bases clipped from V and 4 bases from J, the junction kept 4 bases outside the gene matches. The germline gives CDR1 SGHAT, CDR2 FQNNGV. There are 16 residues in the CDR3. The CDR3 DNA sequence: TGTGCCAGCAGCTTAGATTGGACAGGGGAAGGAAACACCATATATTTT. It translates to CASSLDWTGEGNTIYF.

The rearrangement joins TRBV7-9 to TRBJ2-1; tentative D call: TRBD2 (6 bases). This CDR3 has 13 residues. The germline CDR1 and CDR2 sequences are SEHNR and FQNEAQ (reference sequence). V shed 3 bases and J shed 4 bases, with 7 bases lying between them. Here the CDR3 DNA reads TGTGCCAGCAGCTTCGCGGGGTACAATGAGCAGTTCTTC. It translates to CASSFAGYNEQFF.

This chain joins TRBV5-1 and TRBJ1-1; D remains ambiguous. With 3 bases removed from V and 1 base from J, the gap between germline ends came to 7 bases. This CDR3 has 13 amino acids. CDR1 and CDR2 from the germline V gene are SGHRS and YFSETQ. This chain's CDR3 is CASSWGPNTEAFF. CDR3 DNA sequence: TGCGCCAGCAGCTGGGGTCCGAACACTGAAGCTTTCTTT.

CDR3 in amino acids: CASSDQGPFNYGYTF. The CDR3 DNA follows: TGTGCCAGCAGTGACCAGGGCCCCTTTAACTATGGCTACACCTTC. This chain connects TRBV2 to TRBJ1-2, with TRBD1 as a possible D gene (5 bases). The germline V gene encodes CDR1 SNHLY and CDR2 FYNNEI. The CDR3 sequence is 15 residues long. The germline V and J ends were trimmed by 3 bases and 1 base, with 12 bases remaining between them.

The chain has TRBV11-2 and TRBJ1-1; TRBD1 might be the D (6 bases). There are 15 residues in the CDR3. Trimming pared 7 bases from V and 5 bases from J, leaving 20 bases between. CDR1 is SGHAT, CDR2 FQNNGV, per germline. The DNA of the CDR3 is TGTGCCAGCACGACCTGGGGGGCGTTGGGGACTGAAGCTTTCTTT. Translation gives CASTTWGALGTEAFF. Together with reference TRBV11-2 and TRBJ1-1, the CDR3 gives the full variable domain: EAGVAQSPRYKIIEKRQSVAFWCNPISGHATLYWYQQILGQGPKLLIQFQNNGVVDDSQLPKDRFSAERLKGVDSTLKIQPAKLEDSAVYLCASTTWGALGTEAFFGQGTRLTVV.

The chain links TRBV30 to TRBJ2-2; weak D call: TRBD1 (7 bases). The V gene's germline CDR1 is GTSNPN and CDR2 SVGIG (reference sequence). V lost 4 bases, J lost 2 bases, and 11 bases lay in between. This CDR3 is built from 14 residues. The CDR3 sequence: CAWTQGGNTGELFF. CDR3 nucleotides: TGTGCCTGGACCCAGGGGGGAAACACCGGGGAGCTGTTTTTT.

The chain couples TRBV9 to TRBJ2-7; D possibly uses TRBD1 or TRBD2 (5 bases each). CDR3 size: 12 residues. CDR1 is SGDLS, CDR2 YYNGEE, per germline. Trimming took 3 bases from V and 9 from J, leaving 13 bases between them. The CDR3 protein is CASSGAIGGQYF. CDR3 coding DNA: TGTGCCAGCAGCGGAGCAATTGGGGGGCAGTACTTC.

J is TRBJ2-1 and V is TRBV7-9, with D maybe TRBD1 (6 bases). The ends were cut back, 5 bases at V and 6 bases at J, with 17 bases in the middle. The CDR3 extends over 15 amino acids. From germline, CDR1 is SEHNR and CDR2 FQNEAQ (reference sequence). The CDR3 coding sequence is TGTGCCAGCAGCACACGGGACACCGGTGGCAATGAGCAGTTCTTC. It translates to CASSTRDTGGNEQFF.

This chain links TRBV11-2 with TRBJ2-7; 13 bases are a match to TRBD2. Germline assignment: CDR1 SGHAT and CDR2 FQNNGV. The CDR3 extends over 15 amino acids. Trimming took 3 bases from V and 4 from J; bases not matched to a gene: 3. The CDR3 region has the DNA TGTGCCAGCAGCTTGAGACTAGCGGGAGGATACGAGCAGTACTTC. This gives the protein CASSLRLAGGYEQYF.

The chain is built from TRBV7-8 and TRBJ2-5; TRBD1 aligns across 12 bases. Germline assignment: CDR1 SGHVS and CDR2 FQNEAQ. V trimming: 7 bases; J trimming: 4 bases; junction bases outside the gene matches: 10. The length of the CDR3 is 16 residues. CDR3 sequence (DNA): TGTGCCAGCACTCTACCGGGACAGGGGGCGGGAGAGACCCAGTACTTC. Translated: CASTLPGQGAGETQYF.

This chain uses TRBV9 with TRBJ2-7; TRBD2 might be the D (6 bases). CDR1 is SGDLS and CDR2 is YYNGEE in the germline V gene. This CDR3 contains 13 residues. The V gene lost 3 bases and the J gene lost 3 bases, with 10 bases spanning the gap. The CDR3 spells CASSGGANYEQYF. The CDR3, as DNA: TGTGCCAGCAGCGGCGGGGCTAACTACGAGCAGTACTTC.

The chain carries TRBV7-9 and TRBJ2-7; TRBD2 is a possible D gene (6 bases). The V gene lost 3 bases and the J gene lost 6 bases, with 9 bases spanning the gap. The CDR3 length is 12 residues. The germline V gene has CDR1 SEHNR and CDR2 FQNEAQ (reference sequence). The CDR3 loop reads CASSLGGLEQYF. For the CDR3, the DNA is TGTGCCAGCAGCTTGGGGGGACTCGAGCAGTACTTC.

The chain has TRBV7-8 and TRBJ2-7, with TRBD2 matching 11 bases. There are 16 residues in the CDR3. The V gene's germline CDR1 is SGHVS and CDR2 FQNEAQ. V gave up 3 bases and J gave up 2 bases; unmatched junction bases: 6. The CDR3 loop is CASSFSTSGSAYEQYF. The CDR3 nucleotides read TGTGCCAGCAGCTTCTCCACTAGCGGGAGCGCCTACGAGCAGTACTTC. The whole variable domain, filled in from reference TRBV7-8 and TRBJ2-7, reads GAGVSQSPRYKVAKRGQDVALRCDPISGHVSLFWYQQALGQGPEFLTYFQNEAQLDKSGLPSDRFFAERPEGSVSTLKIQRTQQEDSAVYLCASSFSTSGSAYEQYFGPGTRLTVT.

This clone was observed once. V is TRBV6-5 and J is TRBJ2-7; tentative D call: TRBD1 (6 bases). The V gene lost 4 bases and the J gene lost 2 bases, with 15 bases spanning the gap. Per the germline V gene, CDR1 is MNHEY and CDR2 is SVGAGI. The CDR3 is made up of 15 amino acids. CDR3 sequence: CASSSPLTGPYEQYF. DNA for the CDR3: TGTGCCAGCAGTTCTCCCCTCACAGGGCCCTACGAGCAGTACTTC.